The next 14 T cell receptor beta chains were all read from a single sample in a study of T-cell reconstitution after alpha-beta-depleted transplantation in children. Unique molecular identifiers tagged the TCRbeta library. TCRdb reanalysed the PCR reads using MiXCR and keeps one entry per CDR3 protein. The table records around 450,000 distinct CDR3 sequences, roughly a tenth of them present only once. Sample: PBMCs, taken before TCRalphabeta/CD19-depleted stem cell transplant. All receptors derive from a child younger than 10 with inherited bone marrow failure, due to receive a stem cell transplant.

This clonotype showed up many times. The chain uses TRBV27 and TRBJ2-7; 8 nucleotides agree with TRBD1. The germline V gene encodes CDR1 MNHEY and CDR2 SMNVEV (reference sequence). J gave up 2 bases and V 5 bases, and 11 bases lay outside the gene matches. The CDR3 length is 16 residues. CDR3: CASSPLFQQGAYEQYF. CDR3 DNA sequence: TGTGCCAGCAGTCCCCTTTTTCAACAGGGGGCCTACGAGCAGTACTTC.

The table lists this clonotype with a few counts. This chain links TRBV5-4 with TRBJ2-7; D call uncertain. Germline V lookup: CDR1 SGHNT, CDR2 YYREEE (reference sequence). Trimming took 0 bases from V and 9 from J, leaving 16 bases between them. The CDR3 covers 14 residues. The CDR3 loop is CASSLAGSLGGQYF. In nucleotides, the CDR3 is TGTGCCAGCAGCTTGGCGGGCTCCTTAGGTGGGCAGTACTTC. Combining the CDR3 with reference TRBV5-4 and TRBJ2-7 gives the whole variable domain ETGVTQSPTHLIKTRGQQVTLRCSSQSGHNTVSWYQQALGQGPQFIFQYYREEENGRGNFPPRFSGLQFPNYSSELNVNALELDDSALYLCASSLAGSLGGQYFGPGTRLTVT.

This clonotype was seen repeatedly, ten times or more. The chain employs TRBV4-3 and TRBJ1-6; D gene ambiguous. This CDR3 has 13 amino acids. Germline CDR1 is LGHNA and CDR2 is YSLEER. Trimming stripped 1 base from V and 10 bases from J, with 8 bases between. CDR3 amino acids: CASSQGVRSPLHF. CDR3 sequence (DNA): TGCGCCAGCAGCCAAGGGGTGCGGTCACCCCTCCACTTT.

J is TRBJ1-1 and V is TRBV5-8; D gene unclear. Germline V gene data show CDR1 as SGHTS and CDR2 as YDEGEE. This CDR3 region has 15 residues. The ends were cut back, 0 bases at V and 2 bases at J, with 11 bases in the middle. The CDR3 DNA follows: TGTGCCAGCAGCTTGGCCGAAGGGCTTAACACTGAAGCTTTCTTT. Amino acid sequence: CASSLAEGLNTEAFF.

For this clonotype: A clone one base away is much larger, so this may be a read error. The CDR3 here is CSAEGHPNYGYTF. Here the CDR3 DNA reads TGCAGTGCTGAGGGACACCCCAACTATGGCTACACCTTC. This chain connects TRBV20-1 to TRBJ1-2; TRBD1 might be the D (6 bases). This CDR3 comprises 13 residues. The germline V gene has CDR1 DFQATT and CDR2 SNEGSKA (reference sequence). V was pared by 5 bases and J by 2 bases, with 12 bases between.

This clonotype was seen at least ten times. The V gene is TRBV5-1, the J gene TRBJ2-1; TRBD2 aligns across 14 bases. CDR1 and CDR2 (germline): SGHRS, YFSETQ. This CDR3 spans 17 amino acids. V lost 6 bases, J lost 9 bases, and 14 bases stayed unmatched. CDR3 sequence: CASKSTGLAGGYSEQFF. The DNA of the CDR3 is TGCGCCAGCAAGTCCACCGGACTAGCGGGAGGATATAGTGAGCAGTTCTTC.

This clonotype was seen ten or more times. The genes are TRBV5-6 and TRBJ2-3; 13 bases are shared with TRBD2. Germline V gene sequence: CDR1 SGHDT, CDR2 YYEEEE. This CDR3 has 20 residues. V trimming: 1 base; J trimming: 1 base; junction bases outside the gene matches: 12. CDR3 in DNA: TGTGCCAGCAGCTTGAGCCGGACTAGCGGGAGAAGACGGCGCACAGATACGCAGTATTTT. Translated: CASSLSRTSGRRRRTDTQYF. Variable domain in full (rest from reference TRBV5-6 and TRBJ2-3): DAGVTQSPTHLIKTRGQQVTLRCSPKSGHDTVSWYQQALGQGPQFIFQYYEEEERQRGNFPDRFSGHQFPNYSSELNVNALLLGDSALYLCASSLSRTSGRRRRTDTQYFGPGTRLTVL.

Points on this clonotype: A read error may explain this, as a much larger clone is one base away. V gene TRBV4-3 combines with J gene TRBJ1-5, with D unclear. Germline assignment: CDR1 LGHNA and CDR2 YSLEER. With 0 bases removed from V and 9 bases from J, the gap between germline ends came to 9 bases. The CDR3 is 13 residues long. The CDR3, as DNA: TGCGCCAGCAGCCAAGACACGGGGATGCCCCAGCATTTT. This encodes CASSQDTGMPQHF.

This clonotype was counted many times. J is TRBJ1-2 and V is TRBV28, with 7 bases identical to TRBD1. J lost 4 bases, V lost 5 bases, and 4 bases had no gene match. The germline gives CDR1 MDHEN, CDR2 SYDVKM. CDR3 size: 13 residues. CDR3 sequence reads: CASSSSGGYGYTF. The CDR3 bases are TGTGCCAGCAGTAGCTCAGGGGGCTATGGCTACACCTTC.

The V and J genes are TRBV24-1 and TRBJ2-3, with TRBD1 identical over 11 bases. V lost 9 bases, J lost 4 bases, and 11 bases stayed unmatched. Germline V gene lookup returns CDR1 KGHDR and CDR2 SFDVKD. This CDR3 is 16 amino acids long. Here the CDR3 reads CATADTDRGLADTQYF. As DNA, the CDR3 is TGTGCCACCGCAGACACGGACAGGGGGCTGGCAGATACGCAGTATTTT.

This clonotype was picked up many times. V is TRBV30 and J is TRBJ1-1; D might be TRBD1 (6 bases). This CDR3 has 12 amino acids. Germline V gene sequence: CDR1 GTSNPN, CDR2 SVGIG (reference sequence). Here the CDR3 reads CAGGRVNTEAFF. In DNA form, the CDR3 reads TGTGCGGGGGGCAGGGTGAACACTGAAGCTTTCTTT.

At least ten counts were recorded for this clonotype. The rearrangement joins TRBV6-2 or TRBV6-3 to TRBJ2-1, with D perhaps TRBD2 (6 bases). Germline assignment: CDR1 MNHEY and CDR2 SVGEGT. CDR3 length: 13 residues. Trimming removed 7 bases at V and 1 base at J, with 8 bases between. The CDR3 nucleotides read TGTGCCAGCAAGGGACTTTCCTACAATGAGCAGTTCTTC. Amino acid sequence: CASKGLSYNEQFF.

Remarks on this clonotype: A much larger clonotype is one base distant, so this may be a read error. This likely comes from a read error, as the CDR3 has no conserved phenylalanine or tryptophan at its end. V usage is TRBV29-1 and J usage is TRBJ2-7; 8 nucleotides align to TRBD1. The CDR3 spans 15 residues. Looked up from germline, CDR1 is SQVTM and CDR2 is ANQGSEA. J was trimmed by 0 bases and V by 3 bases; bases with no gene match: 7. Written as DNA, the CDR3 is TGCAGCGTTGATTCCGGGACAGGTAGCTCCTACGAGCAGTACTCC. Translation: CSVDSGTGSSYEQYS.

This clonotype has ten or more counts. V gene TRBV20-1 combines with J gene TRBJ2-4; TRBD2 is a possible D gene (6 bases). Germline CDR1 DFQATT, CDR2 SNEGSKA (reference sequence). This CDR3 is 13 amino acids long. The V end lost 0 bases, the J end lost 4 bases, and 7 bases lay between the germline ends. CDR3 in amino acids: CSAREAGKNIQYF. CDR3 in DNA: TGCAGTGCTAGAGAGGCGGGAAAAAACATTCAGTACTTC.